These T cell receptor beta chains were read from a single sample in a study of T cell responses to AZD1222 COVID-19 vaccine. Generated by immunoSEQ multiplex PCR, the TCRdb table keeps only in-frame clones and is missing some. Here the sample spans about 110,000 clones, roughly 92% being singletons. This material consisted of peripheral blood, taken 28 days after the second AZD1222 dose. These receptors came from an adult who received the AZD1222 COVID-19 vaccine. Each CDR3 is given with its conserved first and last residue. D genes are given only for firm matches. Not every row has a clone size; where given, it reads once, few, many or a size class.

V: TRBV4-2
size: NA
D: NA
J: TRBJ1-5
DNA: TGTGCCAGCAGCCCTCAGGGATATCAGCCCCAGCATTTT
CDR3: CASSPQGYQPQHF

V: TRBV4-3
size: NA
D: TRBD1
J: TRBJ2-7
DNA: TGCGCCAGCAGCCAAGAGGCCGGGACAGGGTTGTACGAGCAGTACTTC
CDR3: CASSQEAGTGLYEQYF

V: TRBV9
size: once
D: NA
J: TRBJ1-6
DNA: TGTGCCAGCAGCGCCCCCCCGGGATATGATTCACCCCTCCACTTT
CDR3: CASSAPPGYDSPLHF

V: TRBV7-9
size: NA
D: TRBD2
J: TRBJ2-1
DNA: TGTGCCAGCAGCTTAGCGAGCGGGGGTCCGATCAATGAGCAGTTCTTC
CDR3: CASSLASGGPINEQFF

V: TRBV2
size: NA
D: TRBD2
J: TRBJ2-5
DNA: TGTGCCAGCAGTTGGACTAGCGGGGAGGAGACCCAGTACTTC
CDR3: CASSWTSGEETQYF

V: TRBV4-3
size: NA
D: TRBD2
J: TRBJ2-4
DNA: TGCGCCAGCGGCGGACTAGGCGAGGTTCAGTACTTC
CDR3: CASGGLGEVQYF

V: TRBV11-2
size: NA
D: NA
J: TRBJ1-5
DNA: TGTGCCAGCAGCATAACAGGGCCAAACGGGCCCCAGCATTTT
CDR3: CASSITGPNGPQHF

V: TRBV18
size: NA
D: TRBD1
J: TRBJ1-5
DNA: TGTGCCAGCTCACCAGGACTCAGGGGGGTTTTGAGCAATCAGCCCCAGCATTTT
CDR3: CASSPGLRGVLSNQPQHF

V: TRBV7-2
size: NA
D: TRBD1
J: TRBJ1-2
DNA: TGTGCCAGCAGCCTTAGGGGACAGGGTTCCGGCTACACCTTC
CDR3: CASSLRGQGSGYTF

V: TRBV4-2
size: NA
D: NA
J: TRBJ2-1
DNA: TGTGCCAGCAGCCAAGAACGTGCCCCCCGGGGGGCCGGAGAGCAGTTCTTC
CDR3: CASSQERAPRGAGEQFF

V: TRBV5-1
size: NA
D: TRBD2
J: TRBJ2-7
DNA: TGCGCCAGCAGCTCCCGTCCTAGCGGGGGGTACTCCTACGAGCAGTACTTC
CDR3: CASSSRPSGGYSYEQYF

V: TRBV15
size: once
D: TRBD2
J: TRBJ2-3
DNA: TGTGCCACCAGCAGCCGATGGGGACTAGCGGGGCCTACAGATACGCAGTATTTT
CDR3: CATSSRWGLAGPTDTQYF

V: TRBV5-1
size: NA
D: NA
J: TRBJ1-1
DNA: TGCGCCAGCAGCTTGGGCCCCGGACAGAACACTGAAGCTTTCTTT
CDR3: CASSLGPGQNTEAFF

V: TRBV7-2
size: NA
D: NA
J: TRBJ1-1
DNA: TGTGCCAGCAGCTTAAAGGGTCAGGGTCTAGGGGCTTTCTTT
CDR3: CASSLKGQGLGAFF

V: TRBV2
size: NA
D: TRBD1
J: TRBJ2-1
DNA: TGTGCCAGCACGGGACAGGGGTACAATGAGCAGTTCTTC
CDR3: CASTGQGYNEQFF

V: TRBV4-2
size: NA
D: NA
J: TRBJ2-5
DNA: TGTGCCAGCAGCCTCGGGATTTCTCAAGAGACCCAGTACTTC
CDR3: CASSLGISQETQYF

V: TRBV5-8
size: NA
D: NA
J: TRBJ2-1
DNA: TGTGCCAGCAGCTGGGGACTCGCGCAGGGCAATGAGCAGTTCTTC
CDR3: CASSWGLAQGNEQFF

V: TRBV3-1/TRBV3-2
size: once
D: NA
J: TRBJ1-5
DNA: TGTGCCAGCAGCCAAGAACGGTTTAGCAATCAGCCCCAGCATTTT
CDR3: CASSQERFSNQPQHF

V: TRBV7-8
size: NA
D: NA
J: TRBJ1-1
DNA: TGTGCCAGCAGCTTGAGAACAGCGAACACTGAAGCTTTCTTT
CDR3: CASSLRTANTEAFF

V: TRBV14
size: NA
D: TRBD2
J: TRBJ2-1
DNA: TGTGCCAGCAGCCAAGATCCGGGACTAGCTTACGAGCAGTTCTTC
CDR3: CASSQDPGLAYEQFF

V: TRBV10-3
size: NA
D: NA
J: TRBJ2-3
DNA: TGTGCCATCAGTGTACGGGAAGATACGCAGTATTTT
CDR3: CAISVREDTQYF

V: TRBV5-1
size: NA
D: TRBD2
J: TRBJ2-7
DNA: TGCGCCAGCAGCACCGGGACTAGCGGGGGCCTGAGCTCCTACGAGCAGTACTTC
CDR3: CASSTGTSGGLSSYEQYF

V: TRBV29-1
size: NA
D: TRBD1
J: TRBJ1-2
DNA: TGCAGCGTTGCACACAGGGGATATGCCTATGGCTACACCTTC
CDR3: CSVAHRGYAYGYTF

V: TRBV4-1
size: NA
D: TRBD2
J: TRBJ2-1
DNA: TGCGCCAGCAGAAAGACTAGCGCGGGCTCCTACAATGAGCAGTTCTTC
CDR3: CASRKTSAGSYNEQFF

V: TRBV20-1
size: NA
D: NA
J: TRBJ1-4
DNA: TGCAGTGCTAGTCAGGACAGAGAAACTAATGAAAAACTGTTTTTT
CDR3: CSASQDRETNEKLFF

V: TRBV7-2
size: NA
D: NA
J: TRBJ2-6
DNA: TGTGCCAGCAGCTTAGTAGGAGGAGGAGCCTCTGGGGCCAACGTCCTGACTTTC
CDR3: CASSLVGGGASGANVLTF

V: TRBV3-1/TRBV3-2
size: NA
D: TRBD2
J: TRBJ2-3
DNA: TGTGCCAGCAGCCAACAGAATAGCGGGGGCACAGATACGCAGTATTTT
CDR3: CASSQQNSGGTDTQYF